Below are 5 T cell receptor beta chains sequenced from a single sample in a study of response to subunit inactivated influenza vaccine. One entry per CDR3 protein, called by TCRdb with MiXCR from the RT-PCR reads. The table has approximately 730,000 distinct CDR3 sequences, over 11% seen once. Here the sequenced sample was PBMCs from blood, taken approximately 15 days before vaccination. These receptor sequences come from a man aged 50-59 years who received an inactivated influenza vaccine.

This clonotype was seen many times. This chain connects TRBV7-8 to TRBJ2-5, with 11 bases identical to TRBD1. This CDR3 has 16 residues. The V gene's germline CDR1 is SGHVS and CDR2 FQNEAQ. V lost 5 bases, J lost 5 bases, and 10 bases stayed unmatched. The CDR3 DNA reads as TGTGCCAGCAGCACTTCCTGGACAGGGGGCTATGAGACCCAGTACTTC. Translation gives CASSTSWTGGYETQYF.

This clonotype was counted between two and nine times. V and J are TRBV11-2 and TRBJ2-7; 7 nucleotides align to TRBD1. CDR1 and CDR2 (germline): SGHAT, FQNNGV. The CDR3 totals 18 residues. V trimming: 1 base; J trimming: 3 bases; junction bases outside the gene matches: 15. The CDR3 is CASSLVSHTGESSYEQYF. In DNA, the CDR3 is TGTGCCAGCAGCTTAGTCTCTCATACAGGGGAGAGTAGCTACGAGCAGTACTTC.

The chain recombines TRBV30 with TRBJ2-1; D is unclear. Germline-derived CDR1 and CDR2 are GTSNPN and SVGIG (reference sequence). This CDR3 comprises 12 residues. Deletions cut 0 bases from V and 3 bases from J, with 3 bases between. The chain's CDR3 is CAWSVSYNEQFF. In nucleotides, the CDR3 is TGTGCCTGGAGTGTAAGCTACAATGAGCAGTTCTTC.

This clonotype was counted a few times. The chain couples TRBV6-2 or TRBV6-3 to TRBJ2-4, with a tentative D call TRBD2 (6 bases). CDR1 and CDR2 (germline): MNHEY, SVGEGT. Trimming removed 0 bases from V and 6 bases from J, with 24 bases in between. CDR3 length: 19 amino acids. The CDR3 is CASSYSKIGAGLRGNIQYF. In nucleotides, the CDR3 is TGTGCCAGCAGTTACTCGAAAATCGGCGCAGGACTGCGGGGAAACATTCAGTACTTC.

This clonotype was found a few times. The chain uses TRBV20-1 and TRBJ2-4, with D possibly being TRBD1 or TRBD2 (5 bases each). This CDR3 has 13 amino acids. CDR1 and CDR2 (germline): DFQATT, SNEGSKA (reference sequence). Trimming took off 3 bases at V and 4 bases at J, with 10 bases between the two ends. DNA of the CDR3: TGCAGTGCTAGTACGGGGCCGAAAAACATTCAGTACTTC. This encodes CSASTGPKNIQYF.